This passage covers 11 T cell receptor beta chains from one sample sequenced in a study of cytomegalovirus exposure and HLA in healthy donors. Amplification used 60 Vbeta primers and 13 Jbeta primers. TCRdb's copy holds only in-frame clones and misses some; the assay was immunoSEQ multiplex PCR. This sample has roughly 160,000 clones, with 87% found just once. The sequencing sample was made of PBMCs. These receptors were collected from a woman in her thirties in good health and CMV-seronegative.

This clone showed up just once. CDR3 sequence (DNA): TGTGCCAGCATCAAGACAGGGTACGGGGAGCTGTTTTTT. Protein sequence: CASIKTGYGELFF. The chain couples TRBV7-9 to TRBJ2-2; 7 nucleotides match TRBD1. The CDR3 totals 13 residues. Germline loops: CDR1 SEHNR, CDR2 FQNEAQ (reference sequence). The ends lost 7 bases at V and 7 bases at J; junction bases unmatched: 6.

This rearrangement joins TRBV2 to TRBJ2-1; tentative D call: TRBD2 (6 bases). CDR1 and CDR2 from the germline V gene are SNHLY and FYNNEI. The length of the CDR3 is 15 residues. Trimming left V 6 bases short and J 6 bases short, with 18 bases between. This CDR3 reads CASSPTGLPSNEQFF. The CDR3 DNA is TGTGCCAGCAGCCCCACGGGACTTCCGAGCAATGAGCAGTTCTTC.

CDR3 bases: TGTGCCAGCAGCTTGCAGGGGGCGGTGGGTACTGAAGCTTTCTTT. Protein sequence: CASSLQGAVGTEAFF. The rearrangement links TRBV7-3 to TRBJ1-1, with 8 bases that match TRBD1. This CDR3 spans 15 amino acids. V was pared by 3 bases and J by 5 bases, with 8 bases of the junction left unmatched. Germline values: CDR1 SGHTA, CDR2 FQGTGA.

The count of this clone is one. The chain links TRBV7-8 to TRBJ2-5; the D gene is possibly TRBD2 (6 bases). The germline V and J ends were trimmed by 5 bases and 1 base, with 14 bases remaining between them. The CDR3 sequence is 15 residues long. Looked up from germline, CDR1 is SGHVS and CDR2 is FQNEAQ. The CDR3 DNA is TGTGCCAGCAGCACCAGGCGGGGCCGCCAAGAGACCCAGTACTTC. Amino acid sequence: CASSTRRGRQETQYF.

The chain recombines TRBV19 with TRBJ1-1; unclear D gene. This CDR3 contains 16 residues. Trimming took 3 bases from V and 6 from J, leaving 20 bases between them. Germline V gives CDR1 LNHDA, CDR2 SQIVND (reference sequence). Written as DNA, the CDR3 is TGTGCCAGTAGTATTTTCGGTCGAGGGTATATCGCTGAAGCTTTCTTT. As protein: CASSIFGRGYIAEAFF.

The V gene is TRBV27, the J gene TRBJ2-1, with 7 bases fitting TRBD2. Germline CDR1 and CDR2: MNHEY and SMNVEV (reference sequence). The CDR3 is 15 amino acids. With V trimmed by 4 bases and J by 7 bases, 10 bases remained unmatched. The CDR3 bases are TGTGCCAGCAGTTCCGGAGCTAGCGGATGGAATGAGCAGTTCTTC. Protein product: CASSSGASGWNEQFF.

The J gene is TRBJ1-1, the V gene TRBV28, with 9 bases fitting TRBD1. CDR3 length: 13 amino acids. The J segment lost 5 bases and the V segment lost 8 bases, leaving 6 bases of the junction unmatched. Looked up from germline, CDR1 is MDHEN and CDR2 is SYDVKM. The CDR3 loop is CASVQGARTEAFF. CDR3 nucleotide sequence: TGTGCCAGCGTACAGGGGGCGCGGACTGAAGCTTTCTTT.

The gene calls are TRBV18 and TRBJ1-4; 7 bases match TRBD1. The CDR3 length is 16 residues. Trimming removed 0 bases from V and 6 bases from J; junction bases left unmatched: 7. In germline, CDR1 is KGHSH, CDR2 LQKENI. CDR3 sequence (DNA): TGTGCCAGCTCACCACCGTGGACAGGAGAGTATGAAAAACTGTTTTTT. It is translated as CASSPPWTGEYEKLFF.

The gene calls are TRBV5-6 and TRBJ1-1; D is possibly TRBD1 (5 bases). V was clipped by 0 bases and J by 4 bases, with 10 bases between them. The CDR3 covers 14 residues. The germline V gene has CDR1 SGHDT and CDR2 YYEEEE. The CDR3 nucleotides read TGTGCCAGCAGCTTGGTAGGGGTTGGCACTGAAGCTTTCTTT. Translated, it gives CASSLVGVGTEAFF.

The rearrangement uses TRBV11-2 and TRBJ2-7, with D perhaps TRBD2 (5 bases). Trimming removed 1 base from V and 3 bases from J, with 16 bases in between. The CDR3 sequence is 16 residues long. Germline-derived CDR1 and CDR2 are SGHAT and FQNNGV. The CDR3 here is CASSLAPDLANYEQYF. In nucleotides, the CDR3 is TGTGCCAGCAGCTTAGCCCCGGACTTAGCGAACTACGAGCAGTACTTC.

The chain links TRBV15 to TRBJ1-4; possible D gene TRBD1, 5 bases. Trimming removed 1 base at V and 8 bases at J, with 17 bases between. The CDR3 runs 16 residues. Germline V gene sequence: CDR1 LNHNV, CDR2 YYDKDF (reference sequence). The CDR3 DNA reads TGTGCCACCAGCAGAGGGGCAGGGAACTTGGAGGAAAAACTGTTTTTT. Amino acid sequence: CATSRGAGNLEEKLFF.